This T cell receptor (beta chain) is from a study of response to subunit inactivated influenza vaccine. Study-level points and caveats: The authors suggested that every seasonal influenza vaccination recruits few new T cells.

MiXCR, run by TCRdb on the RT-PCR reads, gives a single entry per CDR3 protein. Of roughly 180,000 distinct CDR3 sequences listed, nearly 9.5% are singletons. Germline assignment: CDR1 KGHDR and CDR2 SFDVKD. V was cut by 4 bases and J by 2 bases, with 12 bases left in between. CDR3 length equals 15 residues. On this clonotype itself: Antigen specificity is unknown.

The input for sequencing was non-naive T cells sorted from PBMCs, taken on the day of vaccination. The chain uses TRBV24-1 and TRBJ2-3; maybe TRBD2 (5 bases). This TCR was recovered from a man between 45 and 60 years old who received an inactivated influenza vaccine. Here the CDR3 reads CATSDPSTYTDTQYF. DNA for the CDR3: TGTGCCACCAGTGACCCTAGCACCTACACAGATACGCAGTATTTT.